This section outlines one TCR beta chain sequence together with its context. The CDR3 is 16 residues long. J gave up 4 bases and V 0 bases, and 3 bases lay outside the gene matches. Germline CDR1 and CDR2: SGDLS and YYNGEE. Profiling relied on immunoSEQ multiplex PCR, and the TCRdb table lists in-frame clones only, not all of them. Of 150,000 to 200,000 clones in the sample, approximately 86% were seen once. The record originates from a study of blood T cell repertoires in COVID-19. Study details: Sites across the United States, Italy and Spain contributed samples from acute and convalescent COVID-19.

The sample comprised peripheral blood. The chain couples TRBV9 to TRBJ2-2; the match to TRBD2 covers 10 bases. This clonotype originated in a woman over 75 in a cohort sampled during active or convalescent COVID-19. The CDR3: CASSVVASGGTGELFF. Written as DNA, the CDR3 is TGTGCCAGCAGCGTAGTGGCTAGCGGGGGCACCGGGGAGCTGTTTTTT.